This T cell receptor beta chain derives from a study of blood T cell repertoires in COVID-19. Background on the study: Spain, Italy and the United States supplied samples that represented acute and convalescent COVID-19. The analysed material was cDNA or gDNA that came from T cells, B-cell-depleted T cells, or PBMCs.

Original processing methods: Amplification of reference gene primers was used by the study to estimate nucleated cell counts. Using immunoSEQ multiplex PCR, the repertoire was profiled, and TCRdb retains in-frame clones only, with some absent. The DNA was the basis for D and trimming; V, J and clone size are from that table. Of 200,000 to 300,000 clones detected, about 87% appear once; the ten largest clones hold 4%. CDR3 length: 17 residues. The V and J ends lost 2 bases and 3 bases, in that order; junction bases with no gene match: 8. Germline V gene data show CDR1 as SGHRS and CDR2 as YFSETQ. The TCR was taken from a man aged 55 to 69 who had recovered from COVID-19. The sample was peripheral blood. The chain uses TRBV5-1 and TRBJ2-2; 9 nucleotides line up with TRBD1. The CDR3 nucleotides read TGCGCCAGCAGCTTTCGACAGGGGGAATATGACACCGGGGAGCTGTTTTTT. Protein sequence: CASSFRQGEYDTGELFF.